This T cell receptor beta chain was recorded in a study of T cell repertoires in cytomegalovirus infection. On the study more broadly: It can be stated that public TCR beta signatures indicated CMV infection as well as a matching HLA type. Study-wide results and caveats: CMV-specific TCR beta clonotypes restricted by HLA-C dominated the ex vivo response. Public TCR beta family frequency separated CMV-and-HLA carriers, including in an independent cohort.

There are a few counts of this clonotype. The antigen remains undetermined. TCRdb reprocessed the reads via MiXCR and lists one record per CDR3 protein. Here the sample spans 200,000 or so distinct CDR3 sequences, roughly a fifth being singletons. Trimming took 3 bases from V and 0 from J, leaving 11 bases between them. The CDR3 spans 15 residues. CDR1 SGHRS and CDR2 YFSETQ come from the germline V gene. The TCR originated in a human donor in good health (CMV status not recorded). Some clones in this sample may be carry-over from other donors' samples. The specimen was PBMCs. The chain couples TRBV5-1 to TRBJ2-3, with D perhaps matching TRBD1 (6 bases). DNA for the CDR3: TGCGCCAGCAGCTGGGGGACACCTAGCACAGATACGCAGTATTTT. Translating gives CASSWGTPSTDTQYF.